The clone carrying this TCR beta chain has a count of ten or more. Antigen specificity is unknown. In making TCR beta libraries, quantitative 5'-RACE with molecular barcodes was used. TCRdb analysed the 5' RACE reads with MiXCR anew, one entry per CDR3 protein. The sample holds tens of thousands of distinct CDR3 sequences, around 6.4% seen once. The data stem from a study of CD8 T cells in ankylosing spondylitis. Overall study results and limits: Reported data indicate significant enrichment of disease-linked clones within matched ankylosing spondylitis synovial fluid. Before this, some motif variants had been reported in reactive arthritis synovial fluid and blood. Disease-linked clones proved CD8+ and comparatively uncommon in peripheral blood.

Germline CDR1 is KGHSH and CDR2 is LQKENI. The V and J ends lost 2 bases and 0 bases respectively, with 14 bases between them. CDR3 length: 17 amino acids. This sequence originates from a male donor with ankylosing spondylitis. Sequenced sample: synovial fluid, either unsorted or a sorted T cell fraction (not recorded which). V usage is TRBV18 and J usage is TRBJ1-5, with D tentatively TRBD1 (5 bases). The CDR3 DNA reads TGTGCCAGCTCACCAACCGCGACAGCCTATAGCAATCAGCCCCAGCATTTT. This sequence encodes CASSPTATAYSNQPQHF.